This TCR beta chain is from a study of graft-versus-host responses after intestinal transplantation. For the study at large: Recipients were given multivisceral, liver-intestinal, or isolated intestinal transplants. The whole recipient group had anti-thymocyte globulin induction followed by tacrolimus and steroids for roughly 3 years. Whole-study results and caveats: When patients had graft-donor T cell macrochimerism, their allografts held high graft-versus-host to host-versus-graft clonal ratios. Recipient marrow showed GvH clones, some seen first in ileum or blood.

As for this clone: Its specificity is not known.

TCRdb's copy holds only in-frame clones and misses some; the assay was immunoSEQ multiplex PCR. Of tens of thousands of clones listed, just under 95% were seen once; the top ten hold around 0.51%. Germline assignment: CDR1 WNHNN and CDR2 SYGVQD (reference sequence). This CDR3 contains 13 residues. J gave up 5 bases and V 8 bases, and 7 bases lay outside the gene matches. The chain has TRBV10-1 and TRBJ2-7; 9 positions agree with TRBD2. This TCR derives from a human donor who received an intestinal transplant. The specimen was unstimulated CD8+ T cells sorted from spleen or lymph node cells, collected before intestinal transplant. The CDR3 loop reads CASLGSGSHEQYF. CDR3 bases: TGCGCCAGCTTGGGTAGCGGGAGCCACGAGCAGTACTTC.